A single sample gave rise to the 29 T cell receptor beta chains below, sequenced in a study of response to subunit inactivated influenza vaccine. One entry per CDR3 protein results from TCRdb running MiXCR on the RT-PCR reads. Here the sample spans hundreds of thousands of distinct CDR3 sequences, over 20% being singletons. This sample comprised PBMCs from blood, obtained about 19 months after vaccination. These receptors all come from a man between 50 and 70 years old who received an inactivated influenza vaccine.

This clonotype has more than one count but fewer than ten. The CDR3 nucleotides read TGTGCCACAGCTATGACTGCAGACAATGAGCAGTTCTTC. Its translation is CATAMTADNEQFF. The V call is TRBV10-3, the J call TRBJ2-1; D unresolved. V was cut by 10 bases and J by 5 bases, with 15 bases left in between. CDR1 and CDR2 from the germline V gene are ENHRY and SYGVKD. This CDR3 has 13 amino acids.

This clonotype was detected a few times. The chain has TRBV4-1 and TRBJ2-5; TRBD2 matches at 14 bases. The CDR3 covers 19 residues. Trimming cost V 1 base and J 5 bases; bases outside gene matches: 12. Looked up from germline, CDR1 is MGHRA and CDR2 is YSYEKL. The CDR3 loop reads CASSQAPRTSGGRRETQYF. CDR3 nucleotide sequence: TGCGCCAGCAGCCAAGCACCCCGGACTAGCGGGGGGAGAAGGGAGACCCAGTACTTC.

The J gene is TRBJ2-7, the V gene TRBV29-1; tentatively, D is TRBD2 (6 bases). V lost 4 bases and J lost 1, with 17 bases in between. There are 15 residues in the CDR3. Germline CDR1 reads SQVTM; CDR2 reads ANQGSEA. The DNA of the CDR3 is TGCAGCGTTGTTTTTTCGGCGGGACGATCCTACGAGCAGTACTTC. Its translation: CSVVFSAGRSYEQYF.

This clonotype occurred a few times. CDR3 region: CSVETGTGAEQYF. In DNA form, the CDR3 reads TGCAGCGTTGAGACCGGGACAGGGGCGGAGCAGTACTTC. The rearrangement links TRBV29-1 to TRBJ2-7, with 10 bases identical to TRBD1. This CDR3 has 13 residues. The V and J ends lost 3 bases and 7 bases, in that order; junction bases with no gene match: 6. Germline CDR1 SQVTM, CDR2 ANQGSEA.

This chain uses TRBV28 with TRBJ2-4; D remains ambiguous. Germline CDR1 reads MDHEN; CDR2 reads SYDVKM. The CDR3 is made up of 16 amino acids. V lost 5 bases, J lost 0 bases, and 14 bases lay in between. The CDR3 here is CASSPNLGRAKNIQYF. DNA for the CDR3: TGTGCCAGCAGTCCCAACTTAGGTCGAGCCAAAAACATTCAGTACTTC.

As DNA, the CDR3 is TGTGCCAGCAGCGCTCCGGGTTCCAATGAGCAGTTCTTC. This gives the protein CASSAPGSNEQFF. This chain joins TRBV9 and TRBJ2-1; D not certain. Trimming removed 3 bases at V and 6 bases at J, with 10 bases between. Germline CDR1 and CDR2: SGDLS and YYNGEE. This CDR3 region has 13 residues. Full variable domain (remainder filled in from reference TRBV9 and TRBJ2-1): DSGVTQTPKHLITATGQRVTLRCSPRSGDLSVYWYQQSLDQGLQFLIQYYNGEERAKGNILERFSAQQFPDLHSELNLSSLELGDSALYFCASSAPGSNEQFFGPGTRLTVL.

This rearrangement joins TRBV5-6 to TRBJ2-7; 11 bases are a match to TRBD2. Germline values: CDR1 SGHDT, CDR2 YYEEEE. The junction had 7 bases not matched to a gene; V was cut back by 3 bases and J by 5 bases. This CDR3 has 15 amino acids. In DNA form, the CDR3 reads TGTGCCAGCAGCTCTAATAGCGGGAGGGCCGACGAGCAGTACTTC. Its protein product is CASSSNSGRADEQYF.

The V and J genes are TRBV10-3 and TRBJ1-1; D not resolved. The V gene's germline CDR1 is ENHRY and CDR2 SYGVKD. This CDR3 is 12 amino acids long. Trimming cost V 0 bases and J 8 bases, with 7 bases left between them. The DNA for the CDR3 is TGTGCCATCAGTGAGTCACAGAAAGAAGCTTTCTTT. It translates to CAISESQKEAFF.

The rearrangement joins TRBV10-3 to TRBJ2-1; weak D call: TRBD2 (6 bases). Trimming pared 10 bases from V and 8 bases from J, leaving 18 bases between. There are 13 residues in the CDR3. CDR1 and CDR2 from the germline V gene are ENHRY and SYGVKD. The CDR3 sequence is CATRGGPSHEQFF. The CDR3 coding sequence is TGTGCCACCCGCGGAGGGCCGAGTCATGAGCAGTTCTTC.

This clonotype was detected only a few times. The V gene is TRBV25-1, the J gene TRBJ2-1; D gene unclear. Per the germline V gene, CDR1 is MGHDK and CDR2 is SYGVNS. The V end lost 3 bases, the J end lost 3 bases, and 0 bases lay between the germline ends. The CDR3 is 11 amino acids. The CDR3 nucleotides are TGTGCCAGCAGTGACTACAATGAGCAGTTCTTC. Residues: CASSDYNEQFF.

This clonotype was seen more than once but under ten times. In DNA, the CDR3 is TGTGCCAGCAGCCAAGATTTAAGGACAGGGGGACGCTACGAGCAGTACTTC. Protein product: CASSQDLRTGGRYEQYF. This chain connects TRBV4-2 to TRBJ2-7, with 10 positions matching TRBD1. With 0 bases clipped from V and 3 bases from J, the junction kept 8 bases outside the gene matches. There are 17 residues in the CDR3. Germline V gene sequence: CDR1 LGHNA, CDR2 YNFKEQ.

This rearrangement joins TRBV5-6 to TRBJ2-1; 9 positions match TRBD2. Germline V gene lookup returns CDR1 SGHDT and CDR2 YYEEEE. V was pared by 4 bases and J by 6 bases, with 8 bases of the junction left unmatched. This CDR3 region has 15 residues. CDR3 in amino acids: CASSPKILAGNEQFF. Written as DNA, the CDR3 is TGTGCCAGCAGCCCGAAAATACTAGCGGGCAATGAGCAGTTCTTC.

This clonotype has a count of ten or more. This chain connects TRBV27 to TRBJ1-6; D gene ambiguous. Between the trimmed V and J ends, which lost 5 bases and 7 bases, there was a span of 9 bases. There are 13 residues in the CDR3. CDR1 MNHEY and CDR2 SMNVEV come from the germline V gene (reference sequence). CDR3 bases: TGTGCCAGCAGTAACGCGGCAAATTCACCCCTCCACTTT. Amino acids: CASSNAANSPLHF.

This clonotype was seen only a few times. CDR3 residues: CASSLGRATGELFF. The CDR3 DNA reads as TGTGCCAGCAGCTTGGGCAGAGCTACCGGGGAGCTGTTTTTT. The rearrangement uses TRBV7-2 and TRBJ2-2, with D hard to call. Germline CDR1 and CDR2: SGHTA and FQGNSA. There are 14 residues in the CDR3. V gave up 3 bases and J gave up 5 bases, with 10 bases separating them.

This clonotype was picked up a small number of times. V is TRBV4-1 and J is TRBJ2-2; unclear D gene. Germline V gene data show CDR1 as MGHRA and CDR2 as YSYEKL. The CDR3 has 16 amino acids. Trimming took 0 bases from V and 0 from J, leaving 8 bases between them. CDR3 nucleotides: TGCGCCAGCAGCCAAGAGGGCCTCGCGAACACCGGGGAGCTGTTTTTT. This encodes CASSQEGLANTGELFF.

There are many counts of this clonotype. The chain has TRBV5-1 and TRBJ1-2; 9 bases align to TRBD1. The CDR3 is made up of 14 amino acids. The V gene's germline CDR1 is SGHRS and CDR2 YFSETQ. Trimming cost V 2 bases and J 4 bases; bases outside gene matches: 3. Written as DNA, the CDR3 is TGCGCCAGCAGCTTACCGGGACAGGGCTATGGCTACACCTTC. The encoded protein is CASSLPGQGYGYTF.

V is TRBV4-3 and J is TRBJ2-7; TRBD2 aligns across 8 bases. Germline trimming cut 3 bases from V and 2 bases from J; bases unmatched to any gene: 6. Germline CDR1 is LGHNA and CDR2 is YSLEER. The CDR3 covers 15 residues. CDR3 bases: TGCGCCAGCAGCCATGATGCGGGGGGACCCTACGAGCAGTACTTC. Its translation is CASSHDAGGPYEQYF.

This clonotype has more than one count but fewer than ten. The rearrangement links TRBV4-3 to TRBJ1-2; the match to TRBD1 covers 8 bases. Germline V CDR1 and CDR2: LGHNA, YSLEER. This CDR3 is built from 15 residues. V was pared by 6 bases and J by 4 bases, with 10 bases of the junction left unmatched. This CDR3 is CASRQGDGQFYGYTF. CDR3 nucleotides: TGCGCCAGCAGACAGGGGGACGGACAATTCTATGGCTACACCTTC.

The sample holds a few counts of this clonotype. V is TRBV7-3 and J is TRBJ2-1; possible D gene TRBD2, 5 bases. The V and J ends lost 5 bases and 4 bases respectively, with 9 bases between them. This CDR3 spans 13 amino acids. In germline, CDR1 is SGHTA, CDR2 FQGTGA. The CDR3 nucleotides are TGTGCCAGCAGCAAACGGGAATACAATGAGCAGTTCTTC. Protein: CASSKREYNEQFF.

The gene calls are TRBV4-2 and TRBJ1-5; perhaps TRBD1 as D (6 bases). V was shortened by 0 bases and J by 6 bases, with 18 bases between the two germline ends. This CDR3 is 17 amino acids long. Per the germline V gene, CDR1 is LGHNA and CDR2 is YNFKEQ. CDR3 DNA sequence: TGTGCCAGCAGCCAAGATACGGCCAGGGGATCTTCTCAGCCCCAGCATTTT. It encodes CASSQDTARGSSQPQHF.

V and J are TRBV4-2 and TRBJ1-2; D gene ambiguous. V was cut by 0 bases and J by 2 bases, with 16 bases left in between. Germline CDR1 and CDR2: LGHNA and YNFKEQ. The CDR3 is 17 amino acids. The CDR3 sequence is CASSQDQLSGSNYGYTF. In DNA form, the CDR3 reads TGTGCCAGCAGCCAAGATCAACTGTCAGGCTCGAACTATGGCTACACCTTC.

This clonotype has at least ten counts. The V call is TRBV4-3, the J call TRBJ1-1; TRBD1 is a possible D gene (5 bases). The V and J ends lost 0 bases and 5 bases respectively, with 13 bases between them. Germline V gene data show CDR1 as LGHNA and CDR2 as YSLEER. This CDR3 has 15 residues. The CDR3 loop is CASSQDRSRATEAFF. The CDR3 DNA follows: TGCGCCAGCAGCCAAGATCGGTCCAGGGCGACTGAAGCTTTCTTT.

The CDR3 spells CATSDPGQGGYTF. CDR3 DNA: TGTGCCACCAGTGACCCAGGACAGGGTGGCTACACCTTC. The V and J genes are TRBV24-1 and TRBJ1-2; 8 bases match TRBD1. V lost 4 bases and J lost 7; bases outside the gene matches: 4. The CDR3 length is 13 residues. Germline loops: CDR1 KGHDR, CDR2 SFDVKD.

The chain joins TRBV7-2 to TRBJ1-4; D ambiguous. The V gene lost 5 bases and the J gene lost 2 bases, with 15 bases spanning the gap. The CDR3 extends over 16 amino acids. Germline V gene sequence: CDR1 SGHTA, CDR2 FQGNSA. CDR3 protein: CASSHRGWQTNEKLFF. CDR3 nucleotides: TGTGCCAGCAGCCACCGTGGTTGGCAGACTAATGAAAAACTGTTTTTT.

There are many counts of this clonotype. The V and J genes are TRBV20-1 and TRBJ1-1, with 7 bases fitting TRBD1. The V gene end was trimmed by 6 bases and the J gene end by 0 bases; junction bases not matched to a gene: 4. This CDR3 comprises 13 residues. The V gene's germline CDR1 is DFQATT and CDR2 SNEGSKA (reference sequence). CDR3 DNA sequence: TGCAGTGCCATACAGGGGCTGAACACTGAAGCTTTCTTT. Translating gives CSAIQGLNTEAFF.

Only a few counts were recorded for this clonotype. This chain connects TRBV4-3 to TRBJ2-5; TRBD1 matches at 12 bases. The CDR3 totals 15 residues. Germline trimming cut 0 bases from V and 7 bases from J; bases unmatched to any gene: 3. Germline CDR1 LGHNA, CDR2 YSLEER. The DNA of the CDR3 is TGCGCCAGCAGCCAAGATATGGGACAGGGGGCGACCCAGTACTTC. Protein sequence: CASSQDMGQGATQYF.

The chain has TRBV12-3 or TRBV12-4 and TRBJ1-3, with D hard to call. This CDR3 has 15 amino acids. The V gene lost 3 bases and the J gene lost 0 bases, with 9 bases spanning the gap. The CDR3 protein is CASSFEAPSGNTIYF. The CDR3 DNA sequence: TGTGCCAGCAGTTTTGAGGCCCCCTCTGGAAACACCATATATTTT.

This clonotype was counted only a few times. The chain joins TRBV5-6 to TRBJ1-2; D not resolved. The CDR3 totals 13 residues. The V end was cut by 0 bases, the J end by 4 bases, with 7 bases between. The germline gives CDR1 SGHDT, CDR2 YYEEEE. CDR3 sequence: CASSLDTVYGYTF. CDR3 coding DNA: TGTGCCAGCAGCTTGGACACCGTCTATGGCTACACCTTC.

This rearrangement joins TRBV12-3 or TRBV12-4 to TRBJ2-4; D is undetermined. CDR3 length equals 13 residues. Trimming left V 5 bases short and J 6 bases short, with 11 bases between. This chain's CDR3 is CASSRTLRNIQYF. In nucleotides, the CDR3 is TGTGCCAGCAGTAGGACCTTACGAAACATTCAGTACTTC.